The 13 T cell receptor beta chains reported below all come from one sample, sequenced in a study of blood T cell repertoires in COVID-19. Sequencing was performed with immunoSEQ multiplex PCR; in TCRdb, only in-frame clones are kept and a portion is missing. The sample holds about 400,000 clones; about 90% are singletons and the top ten take 2.5% to 3%. The source material was PBMCs or T cells enriched from blood (not recorded which). The receptors derive from a woman younger than 45 who had recovered from COVID-19.

V is TRBV4-1 and J is TRBJ2-7; weak D call: TRBD2 (6 bases). Germline V gene lookup returns CDR1 MGHRA and CDR2 YSYEKL. The CDR3 has 17 residues. The germline V and J ends were trimmed by 0 bases and 0 bases, with 15 bases remaining between them. CDR3 region: CASSQDLISGYSYEQYF. DNA for the CDR3: TGCGCCAGCAGCCAAGATTTGATAAGCGGGTACTCCTACGAGCAGTACTTC.

This sequence joins TRBV9 and TRBJ2-3; perhaps TRBD1 as D (6 bases). Per the germline V gene, CDR1 is SGDLS and CDR2 is YYNGEE. The CDR3 is 18 residues long. V was trimmed by 7 bases and J by 2 bases, leaving 26 bases between them. The CDR3, as DNA: TGTGCCAGCTCCGCAGGGCAGATATACAGGGATACCACAGATACGCAGTATTTT. Protein product: CASSAGQIYRDTTDTQYF.

The chain carries TRBV13 and TRBJ2-7, with 8 bases lining up with TRBD1. CDR3 length: 14 amino acids. J was trimmed by 4 bases and V by 1 base; bases with no gene match: 3. Germline assignment: CDR1 PRHDT and CDR2 FYEKMQ (reference sequence). CDR3 DNA: TGTGCCAGCAGCTTAGCAGGGGGCCATTACGAGCAGTACTTC. It encodes CASSLAGGHYEQYF.

J is TRBJ1-1 and V is TRBV12-3 or TRBV12-4, with a weak D call TRBD1 (5 bases). The CDR3 covers 13 residues. V was trimmed by 5 bases and J by 6 bases, leaving 13 bases between them. The CDR3 loop reads CASSPGYIAEAFF. CDR3 DNA: TGTGCCAGCAGTCCAGGGTATATCGCTGAAGCTTTCTTT.

The rearrangement uses TRBV5-6 and TRBJ1-1; no definite D call. Deletions cut 0 bases from V and 3 bases from J, with 12 bases between. The CDR3 totals 15 residues. The germline V gene has CDR1 SGHDT and CDR2 YYEEEE. The DNA of the CDR3 is TGTGCCAGCAGCTTGGTTCCGGGGAGGGACACTGAAGCTTTCTTT. It translates to CASSLVPGRDTEAFF.

The rearrangement links TRBV3-1 (or the pseudogene TRBV3-2) to TRBJ2-7; 8 positions match TRBD1. This CDR3 spans 16 amino acids. Germline lookup yields CDR1 LGHDT and CDR2 YNNKEL (reference sequence). V gave up 4 bases and J gave up 0 bases; unmatched junction bases: 8. Written as DNA, the CDR3 is TGTGCCAGCAGCCCCTCAGACAGGGGTTTCTCCTACGAGCAGTACTTC. Encoded protein: CASSPSDRGFSYEQYF.

The V gene is TRBV10-3, the J gene TRBJ1-3; TRBD1 is a possible D gene (6 bases). V was shortened by 6 bases and J by 2 bases, with 14 bases between the two germline ends. The CDR3 is 15 residues long. From germline, CDR1 is ENHRY and CDR2 SYGVKD. This CDR3 reads CAIRPDSSTGNTIYF. The DNA for the CDR3 is TGTGCCATCAGGCCGGACAGTTCCACTGGAAACACCATATATTTT.

The rearrangement links TRBV29-1 to TRBJ1-1; the D is unclear. The V end was cut by 5 bases, the J end by 0 bases, with 7 bases between. This CDR3 has 12 residues. The V gene's germline CDR1 is SQVTM and CDR2 ANQGSEA. The CDR3 sequence: CSVFQMNTEAFF. Here the CDR3 DNA reads TGCAGCGTTTTCCAGATGAACACTGAAGCTTTCTTT.

The rearrangement uses TRBV3-1 (or the pseudogene TRBV3-2) and TRBJ1-2; 11 nucleotides align to TRBD1. Trimming took 4 bases from V and 0 from J; bases not matched to a gene: 7. Germline-derived CDR1 and CDR2 are LGHDT and YNNKEL (reference sequence). CDR3 size: 17 residues. CDR3 region: CASSLRDRGVPNYGYTF. CDR3 DNA sequence: TGTGCCAGCAGCCTCCGGGACAGGGGGGTTCCTAACTATGGCTACACCTTC.

For this clone: Other nucleotide sequences in the sample specify the same CDR3. The chain uses TRBV19 and TRBJ2-7; the match to TRBD2 covers 11 bases. J gave up 0 bases and V 3 bases, and 4 bases lay outside the gene matches. The CDR3 consists of 16 residues. The germline gives CDR1 LNHDA, CDR2 SQIVND (reference sequence). The CDR3 reads CASSMIGTSGSYEQYF. The DNA for the CDR3 is TGTGCCAGTAGTATGATCGGGACTAGCGGCTCCTACGAGCAGTACTTC.

The J gene is TRBJ1-5, the V gene TRBV6-5; the D gene is possibly TRBD1 (5 bases). Germline V lookup: CDR1 MNHEY, CDR2 SVGAGI. V was clipped by 6 bases and J by 1 base, with 10 bases between them. The CDR3 has 14 amino acids. In DNA, the CDR3 is TGTGCCAGCAGACCCAGACAGAGCAATCAGCCCCAGCATTTT. The encoded protein is CASRPRQSNQPQHF.

The gene calls are TRBV25-1 and TRBJ2-7; TRBD1 matches at 10 bases. This CDR3 has 13 amino acids. After removal of 6 bases from V and 5 bases from J, the junction contained 4 bases not matched to a gene. CDR1 and CDR2 (germline): MGHDK, SYGVNS. CDR3 in amino acids: CASSLTGGNEQYF. The DNA of the CDR3 is TGTGCCAGCAGCCTGACAGGGGGCAACGAGCAGTACTTC.

V gene TRBV5-4 combines with J gene TRBJ2-7, with TRBD1 as a possible D gene (6 bases). The germline gives CDR1 SGHNT, CDR2 YYREEE (reference sequence). The V end lost 2 bases, the J end lost 1 base, and 13 bases lay between the germline ends. CDR3 length: 15 residues. The CDR3 DNA sequence: TGTGCCAGCAGCTTAGACAGGCAAAGTTCCTACGAGCAGTACTTC. Amino acid sequence: CASSLDRQSSYEQYF.